These 15 T cell receptor beta chains came from one sample sequenced in a study of T-cell reconstitution after alpha-beta-depleted transplantation in children. Unique molecular identifiers tagged the TCRbeta library. TCRdb reprocessed the PCR reads via MiXCR and lists one record per CDR3 protein. The sample lists more than 500,000 distinct CDR3 sequences, about an eighth seen once, with approximately 15% in the top ten. The source material was PBMCs, mostly from graft donor cells, sampled 180 days after TCRalphabeta/CD19-depleted stem cell transplant. These receptor sequences come from a female patient between 2 and 15 years old who had a stem cell transplant for aplastic anemia, so the T cells may come from the graft donor.

This clonotype was observed many times. The chain links TRBV2 to TRBJ2-5; D is unclear. V was pared by 3 bases and J by 1 base, with 6 bases between. Germline V gene sequence: CDR1 SNHLY, CDR2 FYNNEI. The CDR3 contains 13 residues. The CDR3 DNA sequence: TGTGCCAGCAGTGACAAGGGCCAAGAGACCCAGTACTTC. Encoded protein: CASSDKGQETQYF.

This clonotype has a handful of counts. V and J are TRBV10-3 and TRBJ2-3; D remains ambiguous. The germline V gene has CDR1 ENHRY and CDR2 SYGVKD. Trimming took 6 bases from V and 9 from J, leaving 19 bases between them. This CDR3 contains 14 residues. CDR3 residues: CAIRVIPGYPTQYF. The CDR3 DNA is TGTGCCATCAGGGTGATCCCTGGATACCCAACGCAGTATTTT.

This clonotype was counted a few times. This chain uses TRBV20-1 with TRBJ2-7; D might be TRBD2 (6 bases). CDR1 and CDR2 from the germline V gene are DFQATT and SNEGSKA (reference sequence). The CDR3 length is 14 residues. Trimming removed 1 base from V and 2 bases from J, with 12 bases in between. CDR3 loop: CSARGGRPPYEQYF. CDR3 nucleotide sequence: TGCAGTGCTAGAGGTGGGAGGCCACCCTACGAGCAGTACTTC.

This clonotype turned up a few times. The V and J genes are TRBV29-1 and TRBJ2-1; TRBD2 aligns across 11 bases. J lost 2 bases, V lost 2 bases, and 8 bases had no gene match. CDR3 length equals 17 residues. The germline V gene encodes CDR1 SQVTM and CDR2 ANQGSEA. CDR3 residues: CSVELASGRTPYNEQFF. The DNA for the CDR3 is TGCAGCGTTGAATTAGCTAGCGGGAGGACCCCCTACAATGAGCAGTTCTTC.

This clonotype was detected ten times or more. The rearrangement links TRBV7-2 to TRBJ1-5; no firm D call. CDR3 length equals 15 residues. Germline V gene data show CDR1 as SGHTA and CDR2 as FQGNSA. Trimming cost V 5 bases and J 6 bases, with 17 bases left between them. The chain's CDR3 is CASSPQVAGGQPQHF. The CDR3 coding sequence is TGTGCCAGCAGCCCCCAGGTGGCCGGCGGTCAGCCCCAGCATTTT.

At least ten counts were recorded for this clonotype. The gene calls are TRBV29-1 and TRBJ2-5; TRBD2 is a possible D gene (5 bases). The V end was cut by 0 bases, the J end by 1 base, with 9 bases between. This CDR3 is built from 14 residues. CDR1 is SQVTM and CDR2 is ANQGSEA in the germline V gene. In DNA, the CDR3 is TGCAGCGTTGAAGAAGGGAGTGCCCAAGAGACCCAGTACTTC. Translating gives CSVEEGSAQETQYF.

V and J are TRBV20-1 and TRBJ1-2, with 9 bases identical to TRBD1. Germline V gives CDR1 DFQATT, CDR2 SNEGSKA (reference sequence). With 3 bases clipped from V and 6 bases from J, the junction kept 8 bases outside the gene matches. This CDR3 has 14 amino acids. Here the CDR3 DNA reads TGCAGTGCTAGGGGCTGGACAGGGGCAAATGGCTACACCTTC. Its translation is CSARGWTGANGYTF.

In this sample, this clonotype turned up many times. CDR3 residues: CSARDLRGARYEQYF. The CDR3 DNA reads as TGCAGTGCTAGAGATCTAAGGGGTGCAAGGTACGAGCAGTACTTC. V gene TRBV20-1 combines with J gene TRBJ2-7; TRBD1 is a possible D gene (5 bases). This CDR3 spans 15 amino acids. Trimming left V 0 bases short and J 4 bases short, with 16 bases between. Germline lookup yields CDR1 DFQATT and CDR2 SNEGSKA (reference sequence).

This clonotype has just a few counts. The chain combines TRBV6-2 or TRBV6-3 with TRBJ2-7, with 9 bases that match TRBD2. After removal of 0 bases from V and 2 bases from J, the junction contained 11 bases not matched to a gene. The CDR3 contains 18 residues. Germline CDR1 and CDR2: MNHEY and SVGEGT. Written as DNA, the CDR3 is TGTGCCAGCAGTTACTCTCCTTTTGCACCTAGCGGGACCTACGAGCAGTACGTC. Encoded protein: CASSYSPFAPSGTYEQYV.

In its sample, this clonotype was seen a few times. The chain has TRBV20-1 and TRBJ2-1; TRBD2 aligns across 9 bases. The CDR3 has 13 residues. Looked up from germline, CDR1 is DFQATT and CDR2 is SNEGSKA (reference sequence). Trimming cost V 6 bases and J 8 bases; bases outside gene matches: 8. The CDR3 DNA is TGCAGTGCCCCTGCGGGAGGGGGGGATGAGCAGTTCTTC. This translates into CSAPAGGGDEQFF.

The table lists this clonotype with a few counts. The chain links TRBV27 to TRBJ2-4; D not resolved. Deletions cut 3 bases from V and 0 bases from J, with 6 bases between. In germline, CDR1 is MNHEY, CDR2 SMNVEV (reference sequence). The CDR3 covers 14 residues. CDR3 coding DNA: TGTGCCAGCAGTTTCCTTGGAGCCAAAAACATTCAGTACTTC. It specifies CASSFLGAKNIQYF.

The rearrangement joins TRBV20-1 to TRBJ2-1, with D maybe TRBD1 (5 bases). Germline CDR1 is DFQATT and CDR2 is SNEGSKA (reference sequence). The CDR3 is 13 residues long. Trimming removed 6 bases at V and 7 bases at J, with 16 bases between. CDR3 nucleotides: TGCAGTGCCCCCAACGACAGTCCAAATGAGCAGTTCTTC. Its protein is CSAPNDSPNEQFF.

The CDR3 bases are TGTGCCAGCAGTTACGGCGGGAGTAATTCACCCCTCCACTTT. Its protein is CASSYGGSNSPLHF. This chain joins TRBV6-5 and TRBJ1-6; D not resolved. CDR3 length: 14 residues. Trimming cost V 2 bases and J 6 bases, with 8 bases left between them. CDR1 and CDR2 from the germline V gene are MNHEY and SVGAGI.

This clonotype came up a few times. The V and J genes are TRBV20-1 and TRBJ2-4; TRBD1 agrees at 7 bases. With 3 bases clipped from V and 4 bases from J, the junction kept 3 bases outside the gene matches. CDR3 length equals 13 residues. CDR1 is DFQATT and CDR2 is SNEGSKA in the germline V gene (reference sequence). DNA for the CDR3: TGCAGTGCTAGGGAACAGGGGAAAAACATTCAGTACTTC. It encodes CSAREQGKNIQYF.

This clonotype was seen a single time. The V call is TRBV11-3, the J call TRBJ2-3, with 11 positions matching TRBD2. The germline CDR1 and CDR2 sequences are SGHNT and YENEEA. V shed 5 bases and J 2 bases; nucleotides not matched to a gene: 6. This CDR3 is 16 amino acids long. CDR3 sequence: CASSTGLAESTDTQYF. The CDR3 DNA is TGTGCCAGCAGCACGGGACTAGCGGAATCCACAGATACGCAGTATTTT.